This T cell receptor (beta chain) was found in a study of blood T cells in healthy people across ages. In the study overall: Template switching picked up about one barcoded beta molecule for each two T cells.

J lost 0 bases, V lost 6 bases, and 7 bases had no gene match. CDR1 and CDR2 (germline): MNHNS, SASEGT. The CDR3 has 17 amino acids. Remarks on this clonotype: Antigen unknown.

Through a sample-barcoded 5' primer and a J-beta primer mix, a second PCR was run for roughly 6 to 12 cycles. Each cDNA molecule was tagged by a template-switch adaptor with 12 random nucleotides. TCRdb re-called the 5' RACE reads through MiXCR, storing one row per CDR3 protein. The repertoire holds about 1.8 million distinct CDR3 sequences, with about 50% as singletons. Study-level points and caveats: It was found that TCR beta diversity correlated strongly with the percentage of naive T cells.

The sequenced sample was blood. J is TRBJ2-5 and V is TRBV6-1; 13 bases fit TRBD2. This sequence originates from a woman in her thirties or forties in good health. CDR3 protein: CASRPGTSGEYQETQYF. The CDR3 DNA is TGTGCCAGCAGACCCGGGACTAGCGGGGAATACCAAGAGACCCAGTACTTC.